These 20 T cell receptor beta chains originate from one sample sequenced in a study of blood T cell repertoires in COVID-19. The data were produced by immunoSEQ multiplex PCR, yet TCRdb's version contains in-frame clones alone and is incomplete. The sample yields around 200,000 clones, more than 85% seen once. Sample: peripheral blood. The receptors shown here come from a man aged 35-49 years with active or convalescent COVID-19.

The V and J genes are TRBV28 and TRBJ2-5; D might be TRBD1 (5 bases). The CDR3 length is 13 residues. CDR1 is MDHEN, CDR2 SYDVKM, per germline. V was pared by 7 bases and J by 1 base, with 10 bases between. The CDR3 sequence: CASTQGAQETQYF. The DNA of the CDR3 is TGTGCCAGCACGCAGGGCGCCCAAGAGACCCAGTACTTC.

The J gene is TRBJ1-1, the V gene TRBV24-1, with 10 bases matching TRBD1. This CDR3 region has 17 residues. Germline CDR1 is KGHDR and CDR2 is SFDVKD. Trimming removed 2 bases from V and 2 bases from J; junction bases left unmatched: 7. This chain's CDR3 is CATSDSGTGVHNTEAFF. In nucleotides, the CDR3 is TGTGCCACCAGTGATTCCGGGACAGGGGTACATAACACTGAAGCTTTCTTT.

The chain links TRBV6-1 to TRBJ1-2; a weak D match, TRBD1 (5 bases). CDR3 length equals 15 residues. The V and J ends lost 1 base and 8 bases respectively, with 17 bases between them. Germline values: CDR1 MNHNS, CDR2 SASEGT. This CDR3 is CASSEEGRNLRGYTF. CDR3 nucleotides: TGTGCCAGCAGTGAAGAGGGGCGGAACTTGAGAGGCTACACCTTC.

The V and J genes are TRBV4-1 and TRBJ1-3, with D hard to call. CDR3 length: 15 amino acids. Trimming took off 0 bases at V and 0 bases at J, with 6 bases between the two ends. Germline CDR1 is MGHRA and CDR2 is YSYEKL. CDR3 in DNA: TGCGCCAGCAGCCAAGAAGAGGTCTCTGGAAACACCATATATTTT. Its translation is CASSQEEVSGNTIYF.

J is TRBJ2-7 and V is TRBV7-9, with 8 positions matching TRBD2. The J segment lost 6 bases and the V segment lost 1 base, leaving 17 bases of the junction unmatched. The germline V gene encodes CDR1 SEHNR and CDR2 FQNEAQ (reference sequence). The CDR3 contains 18 residues. CDR3 sequence reads: CASSLVLGGALGGPEQYF. Here the CDR3 DNA reads TGTGCCAGCAGCTTAGTTCTCGGGGGGGCCCTCGGCGGGCCCGAGCAGTACTTC.

CDR3 sequence (DNA): TGTGCCAGCAGCGTAGGTAGATATGAGCAGTTCTTC. Residues: CASSVGRYEQFF. This chain links TRBV9 with TRBJ2-1; no definite D call. The CDR3 has 12 residues. V lost 0 bases, J lost 8 bases, and 6 bases lay in between. Germline CDR1 reads SGDLS; CDR2 reads YYNGEE.

V usage is TRBV12-3 or TRBV12-4 and J usage is TRBJ1-5, with D unclear. The CDR3 is 13 amino acids. V dropped 6 bases and J dropped 0 bases, with 6 bases sitting between them. The CDR3 sequence: CASSPVSNQPQHF. CDR3 bases: TGTGCCAGCAGCCCAGTTAGCAATCAGCCCCAGCATTTT.

This clone was counted a few times. This sequence joins TRBV2 and TRBJ1-3; D uncertain. CDR3 size: 15 residues. The V and J ends lost 4 bases and 2 bases respectively, with 12 bases between them. Per germline, CDR1 SNHLY and CDR2 FYNNEI. The CDR3 coding sequence is TGTGCCAGCAGTGTTGGGTGGGCGCCTGGAAACACCATATATTTT. Translation gives CASSVGWAPGNTIYF.

This clone was seen only once. The genes are TRBV3-1 (or the pseudogene TRBV3-2) and TRBJ1-2; possible D gene TRBD1, 6 bases. The germline CDR1 and CDR2 sequences are LGHDT and YNNKEL (reference sequence). This CDR3 has 14 amino acids. Deletions cut 0 bases from V and 7 bases from J, with 12 bases between. CDR3 bases: TGTGCCAGCAGCCAAGAGTGGCAGGGGTCTGGCTACACCTTC. Its translation is CASSQEWQGSGYTF.

Only a few counts were recorded for this clone. This rearrangement joins TRBV3-1 (or the pseudogene TRBV3-2) to TRBJ1-1; the D gene is possibly TRBD1 (6 bases). CDR3 length equals 14 residues. Looked up from germline, CDR1 is LGHDT and CDR2 is YNNKEL (reference sequence). With 6 bases removed from V and 1 base from J, the gap between germline ends came to 12 bases. CDR3 protein: CASRLTGQNTEAFF. Here the CDR3 DNA reads TGTGCCAGCAGGCTGACAGGCCAGAACACTGAAGCTTTCTTT.

The chain combines TRBV30 with TRBJ2-3; D is unclear. Trimming took 4 bases from V and 0 from J, leaving 8 bases between them. The V gene's germline CDR1 is GTSNPN and CDR2 SVGIG (reference sequence). The CDR3 loop spans 13 amino acids. The CDR3 spells CAWTLYSTDTQYF. The DNA for the CDR3 is TGTGCCTGGACTTTGTATAGCACAGATACGCAGTATTTT.

The rearrangement links TRBV7-9 to TRBJ2-3; D ambiguous. The CDR3 spans 14 residues. Germline V gene data show CDR1 as SEHNR and CDR2 as FQNEAQ (reference sequence). V gave up 1 base and J gave up 2 bases, with 7 bases separating them. CDR3 nucleotides: TGTGCCAGCAGCTTAGGGAGAAACACAGATACGCAGTATTTT. Protein: CASSLGRNTDTQYF.

The chain links TRBV6-5 to TRBJ2-3, with 11 bases lining up with TRBD2. Trimming removed 8 bases from V and 6 bases from J; junction bases left unmatched: 10. The germline V gene has CDR1 MNHEY and CDR2 SVGAGI. This CDR3 spans 15 amino acids. The CDR3 DNA is TGTGCCAGCCAACTTACTAGCGGGGGCCCGGATACGCAGTATTTT. Translated, it gives CASQLTSGGPDTQYF.

The rearrangement links TRBV19 to TRBJ1-2, with TRBD1 matching over 10 bases. The CDR3 contains 17 residues. The germline V gene encodes CDR1 LNHDA and CDR2 SQIVND (reference sequence). The ends lost 5 bases at V and 5 bases at J; junction bases unmatched: 14. The CDR3 coding sequence is TGTGCCAGTAGTCCCCGACCCCTCGGACAGGGGGTTTATGGCTACACCTTC. This sequence encodes CASSPRPLGQGVYGYTF.

CDR3 sequence reads: CATSDYLGTGGSADTQYF. DNA of the CDR3: TGTGCCACCAGTGATTACCTCGGGACAGGGGGCTCCGCAGATACGCAGTATTTT. V gene TRBV24-1 combines with J gene TRBJ2-3; 12 bases are shared with TRBD1. CDR3 size: 18 residues. Per germline, CDR1 KGHDR and CDR2 SFDVKD. The V segment lost 2 bases and the J segment 4 bases; nucleotides outside the gene matches: 9.

The V gene is TRBV30, the J gene TRBJ2-1, with 8 bases matching TRBD2. This CDR3 has 14 residues. With V trimmed by 2 bases and J by 5 bases, 5 bases remained unmatched. Germline lookup yields CDR1 GTSNPN and CDR2 SVGIG (reference sequence). Here the CDR3 reads CAWSRLAQNNEQFF. The CDR3 coding sequence is TGTGCCTGGAGTCGACTAGCGCAGAACAATGAGCAGTTCTTC.

Only one count was recorded for this clone. The gene calls are TRBV21-1 and TRBJ1-1. TRBV21-1 is noted as a pseudogene. This CDR3 has 17 amino acids. Here the CDR3 reads CASSKGGFWGGDTEAFF. The CDR3 region has the DNA TGTGCCAGCAGCAAAGGGGGCTTTTGGGGGGGCGACACTGAAGCTTTCTTT.

The chain couples TRBV6-6 to TRBJ1-2, with D possibly being TRBD1 (5 bases). Per the germline V gene, CDR1 is MNHNY and CDR2 is SVGAGI (reference sequence). V gave up 6 bases and J gave up 2 bases, with 16 bases separating them. The CDR3 is 15 amino acids. The CDR3 region has the DNA TGTGCCAGCAGAGGGGATAGGGCGAGGAACTATGGCTACACCTTC. This translates into CASRGDRARNYGYTF.

V usage is TRBV11-3 and J usage is TRBJ2-4, with D possibly being TRBD1 (6 bases). The CDR3 loop spans 13 amino acids. Germline V gene lookup returns CDR1 SGHNT and CDR2 YENEEA. Trimming removed 3 bases at V and 6 bases at J, with 9 bases between. The chain's CDR3 is CASSFGQINIQYF. CDR3 nucleotides: TGTGCCAGCAGCTTCGGACAGATAAACATTCAGTACTTC.

The V call is TRBV28, the J call TRBJ2-5; D may be TRBD1 (6 bases). Deletions cut 6 bases from V and 3 bases from J, with 17 bases between. The germline V gene encodes CDR1 MDHEN and CDR2 SYDVKM. This CDR3 is 15 amino acids long. The CDR3 loop is CASSGKRTVKETQYF. The DNA of the CDR3 is TGTGCCAGCAGCGGGAAGAGGACAGTAAAAGAGACCCAGTACTTC. Full variable domain (rest looked up from reference TRBV28 and TRBJ2-5): DVKVTQSSRYLVKRTGEKVFLECVQDMDHENMFWYRQDPGLGLRLIYFSYDVKMKEKGDIPEGYSVSREKKERFSLILESASTNQTSMYLCASSGKRTVKETQYFGPGTRLLVL.